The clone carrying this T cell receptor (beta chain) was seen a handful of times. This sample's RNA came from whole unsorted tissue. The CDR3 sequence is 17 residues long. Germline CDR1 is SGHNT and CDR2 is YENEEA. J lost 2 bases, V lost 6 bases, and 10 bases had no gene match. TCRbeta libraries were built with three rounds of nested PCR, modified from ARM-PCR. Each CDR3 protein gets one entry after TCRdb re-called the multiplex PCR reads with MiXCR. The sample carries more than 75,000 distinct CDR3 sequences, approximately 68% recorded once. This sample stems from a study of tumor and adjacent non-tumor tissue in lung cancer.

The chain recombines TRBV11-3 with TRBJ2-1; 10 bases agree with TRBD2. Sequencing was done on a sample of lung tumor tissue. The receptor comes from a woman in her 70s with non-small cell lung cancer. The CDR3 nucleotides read TGTGCCAGCAGACCGGGGACTAGCGTGCTCCCCTACAATGAGCAGTTCTTC. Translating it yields CASRPGTSVLPYNEQFF.